This TCR beta chain was observed in a study of T-cell memory formation after mild COVID-19. This clonotype was observed at least ten times. TCRdb fed the 5' RACE reads into MiXCR, producing one record per CDR3 protein. The sample consists of fewer than 40,000 distinct CDR3 sequences, about 7.3% of them appearing once. The CDR3 totals 13 residues. Trimming took 7 bases from V and 2 from J, leaving 13 bases between them. The germline V gene encodes CDR1 SGHRS and CDR2 YFSETQ. The sequencing sample was made of PBMCs or a T cell subset sorted from them (not recorded which). This sequence was found in a man between 18 and 29 years old who had mild COVID-19 (a few samples of this study predate the infection). Cell type and time point are not known. The chain uses TRBV5-1 and TRBJ2-7; D uncertain. The CDR3 here is CASHLDGAYEQYF. The DNA for the CDR3 is TGCGCCAGCCACCTCGACGGTGCCTACGAGCAGTACTTC.